The source of this TCR beta chain is a study of control samples from healthy donors and cancer patients. TCRdb's copy holds only in-frame clones and misses some; the assay was immunoSEQ multiplex PCR. The sample has about 150,000 clones, under 95% seen once. This clone was seen a single time. V gave up 1 base and J gave up 5 bases, with 11 bases separating them. Per germline, CDR1 SGHAT and CDR2 FQNNGV. CDR3 length equals 14 residues. The chain employs TRBV11-2 and TRBJ1-1; no firm D call. Sequences were obtained from blood. The sequence derives from a man younger than 35 in good health. CDR3 coding DNA: TGTGCCAGCAGCTTAGCGCCGGGTCGGACTGAAGCTTTCTTT. This gives the protein CASSLAPGRTEAFF.